The clone carrying this T cell receptor (beta chain) has just one count. Its antigen is unknown. The entry originates in a study of graft-versus-host responses after intestinal transplantation. Clones were read by immunoSEQ multiplex PCR, and TCRdb kept only the in-frame ones, dropping some. The table has about 12,000 clones, around four fifths seen once. V lost 6 bases and J 4 bases, leaving 16 bases between the germline ends. Germline CDR1 is MDHEN and CDR2 is SYDVKM. There are 15 residues in the CDR3. Study-wide points: There were GvH clones found in recipient marrow, and some of them appeared first in ileum or blood. Patients with graft-donor T cell macrochimerism had high graft-versus-host to host-versus-graft clonal ratios in allografts. Early post-transplant HvG declines tracked with peak circulating GvH clone levels.

The genes are TRBV28 and TRBJ1-3; D is perhaps TRBD1 (6 bases). The TCR comes from a human patient who received an intestinal transplant, so some T cells may come from the graft donor. Sample: PBMCs, taken about 130 days after transplant. This chain's CDR3 is CASSLVQGAGNTIYF. In DNA, the CDR3 is TGTGCCAGCAGCCTCGTACAGGGTGCCGGAAACACCATATATTTT.